The 21 T cell receptor beta chains in this list originate from one sample, sequenced in a study of CD8+ T cells in alopecia areata. It was cDNA, reverse transcribed from extracted RNA, that served as the sequencing template. Measured with immunoSEQ multiplex PCR; TCRdb has only the in-frame clones, and not every one. The table includes about 200,000 clones, 56% detected once. The sequenced sample was CD8+ T cells sorted from blood. These receptors were collected from a human donor in good health.

This clone has more than one count but fewer than ten. V usage is TRBV15 and J usage is TRBJ2-7; 7 nucleotides line up with TRBD1. After removal of 0 bases from V and 3 bases from J, the junction contained 2 bases not matched to a gene. The CDR3 is 14 residues long. Germline assignment: CDR1 LNHNV and CDR2 YYDKDF (reference sequence). Here the CDR3 DNA reads TGTGCCACCAGCAGAGACAGGGGGTTCTACGAGCAGTACTTC. It yields the protein CATSRDRGFYEQYF.

The chain employs TRBV29-1 and TRBJ2-3, with 11 bases lining up with TRBD2. The CDR3 covers 14 residues. Germline V CDR1 and CDR2: SQVTM, ANQGSEA. The trim removed 6 bases at V and 5 bases at J, leaving 7 bases unmatched. The CDR3 DNA follows: TGCAGCGTCCCACTAGCGGGGGTGGGAGATACGCAGTATTTT. As protein: CSVPLAGVGDTQYF.

This CDR3 reads CASSATGSDNQPQHF. The CDR3 DNA is TGTGCCAGCAGCGCCACAGGGAGCGACAATCAGCCCCAGCATTTT. J is TRBJ1-5 and V is TRBV9; D perhaps matches TRBD1 (6 bases). This CDR3 spans 15 amino acids. Germline V CDR1 and CDR2: SGDLS, YYNGEE. Trimming took off 3 bases at V and 3 bases at J, with 13 bases between the two ends.

Only a few counts were recorded for this clone. This rearrangement joins TRBV2 to TRBJ2-7, with 7 nucleotides matching TRBD2. CDR1 and CDR2 (germline): SNHLY, FYNNEI. The CDR3 is made up of 13 amino acids. V dropped 7 bases and J dropped 0; count of bases not matched to a gene: 3. CDR3 in amino acids: CASTGGLSYEQYF. The DNA for the CDR3 is TGTGCCAGCACGGGGGGACTCTCCTACGAGCAGTACTTC.

This chain links TRBV29-1 with TRBJ2-1; 8 bases fit TRBD1. The CDR3 totals 14 residues. V lost 3 bases and J lost 8; bases outside the gene matches: 9. CDR1 is SQVTM and CDR2 is ANQGSEA in the germline V gene. The CDR3 DNA sequence: TGCAGCGTTGATCTCGGGACAGGAGGAGATGAGCAGTTCTTC. Protein sequence: CSVDLGTGGDEQFF.

As concerns this clone: The germline gene is not matched at one end of the junction; a read error may be the cause. V gene TRBV13 combines with J gene TRBJ2-6; 7 bases match TRBD2. Germline V lookup: CDR1 PRHDT, CDR2 FYEKMQ (reference sequence). The CDR3 is 13 residues long. CDR3 residues: CAGSGTGANVLTF. Here the CDR3 DNA reads TGTGCCGGCAGCGGGACTGGGGCCAACGTCCTGACTTTC. Together with reference TRBV13 and TRBJ2-6, the CDR3 gives the full variable domain: AAGVIQSPRHLIKEKRETATLKCYPIPRHDTVYWYQQGPGQDPQFLISFYEKMQSDKGSIPDRFSAQQFSDYHSELNMSSLELGDSALYFCAGSGTGANVLTFGAGSRLTVL.

V gene TRBV10-2 combines with J gene TRBJ1-5; no reliable D call. V shed 2 bases and J shed 6 bases, with 8 bases lying between them. This CDR3 comprises 13 residues. Per the germline V gene, CDR1 is WSHSY and CDR2 is SAAADI. CDR3 region: CASSENAAQPQHF. The CDR3, as DNA: TGCGCCAGCAGTGAGAATGCTGCTCAGCCCCAGCATTTT.

This clone was detected only a few times. The rearrangement uses TRBV2 and TRBJ2-3; D not resolved. This CDR3 is 14 amino acids long. CDR1 and CDR2 from the germline V gene are SNHLY and FYNNEI. Trimming shortened V by 0 bases and J by 6 bases, and 10 bases separated the two germline ends. CDR3 nucleotides: TGTGCCAGCAGTGAAGCGCTTGGAGTGGATACGCAGTATTTT. This sequence encodes CASSEALGVDTQYF. The full variable domain, its missing parts supplied by reference TRBV2 and TRBJ2-3, is EPEVTQTPSHQVTQMGQEVILRCVPISNHLYFYWYRQILGQKVEFLVSFYNNEISEKSEIFDDQFSVERPDGSNFTLKIRSTKLEDSAMYFCASSEALGVDTQYFGPGTRLTVL.

The rearrangement joins TRBV29-1 to TRBJ2-3; 11 nucleotides agree with TRBD1. The V segment lost 4 bases and the J segment 4 bases; nucleotides outside the gene matches: 7. Germline-derived CDR1 and CDR2 are SQVTM and ANQGSEA. The CDR3 runs 15 residues. CDR3 DNA sequence: TGCAGCGTTGGCGGACAGGGGGCTCGGGCAGATACGCAGTATTTT. Protein: CSVGGQGARADTQYF.

This clone was detected ten times or more. The same CDR3 also results from other DNA sequences found in this sample. V gene TRBV7-6 combines with J gene TRBJ2-7, with D maybe TRBD2 (5 bases). V was clipped by 1 base and J by 0 bases, with 7 bases between them. Germline lookup yields CDR1 SGHVS and CDR2 FNYEAQ. CDR3 length equals 14 residues. The CDR3 DNA reads as TGTGCCAGCAGCTTAGAAGAGGGCTCCTACGAGCAGTACTTC. Its translation is CASSLEEGSYEQYF.

Only a few counts were recorded for this clone. This sequence joins TRBV9 and TRBJ2-3, with 8 bases matching TRBD1. CDR1 and CDR2 (germline): SGDLS, YYNGEE. J lost 5 bases, V lost 4 bases, and 3 bases had no gene match. The CDR3 extends over 13 amino acids. The DNA for the CDR3 is TGTGCCAGCAGCCCGACAGGGGTAGATACGCAGTATTTT. Its translation is CASSPTGVDTQYF.

This clone was seen more than once but under ten times. Other DNA variants within this sample encode the same CDR3. The CDR3 here is CASSEDRGAEAFF. The CDR3 region has the DNA TGTGCCAGCAGTGAGGACAGGGGTGCTGAAGCTTTCTTT. This chain uses TRBV6-1 with TRBJ1-1; 9 nucleotides line up with TRBD1. Germline V gene data show CDR1 as MNHNS and CDR2 as SASEGT. There are 13 residues in the CDR3. The ends lost 3 bases at V and 6 bases at J; junction bases unmatched: 2.

This clone was observed a handful of times. The chain is built from TRBV27 and TRBJ1-1; D gene uncertain. CDR3 length equals 14 residues. CDR1 and CDR2 from the germline V gene are MNHEY and SMNVEV (reference sequence). Deletions cut 3 bases from V and 2 bases from J, with 10 bases between. CDR3 nucleotide sequence: TGTGCCAGCAGTTTGTTTGCGGTTAACACTGAAGCTTTCTTT. Protein: CASSLFAVNTEAFF.

The chain has TRBV18 and TRBJ2-4, with unresolved D. The CDR3 runs to 12 residues. The ends were cut back, 1 base at V and 8 bases at J, with 6 bases in the middle. Germline V gene sequence: CDR1 KGHSH, CDR2 LQKENI. CDR3 region: CASSPRADIQYF. The CDR3, as DNA: TGTGCCAGCTCACCACGGGCCGACATTCAGTACTTC.

This clone was seen more than once but under ten times. CDR3 DNA: TGTGCCAGCAGCCTGGACAGGGGGCGGGAGACCCAGTACTTC. This translates into CASSLDRGRETQYF. The chain employs TRBV11-2 and TRBJ2-5; TRBD1 matches 11 bases. Unmatched junction bases numbered 4, after V lost 5 bases and J lost 5 bases. CDR3 length equals 14 residues. In germline, CDR1 is SGHAT, CDR2 FQNNGV. The full variable domain, its missing parts supplied by reference TRBV11-2 and TRBJ2-5, is EAGVAQSPRYKIIEKRQSVAFWCNPISGHATLYWYQQILGQGPKLLIQFQNNGVVDDSQLPKDRFSAERLKGVDSTLKIQPAKLEDSAVYLCASSLDRGRETQYFGPGTRLLVL.

This clone was counted only a few times. V is TRBV10-3 and J is TRBJ2-2; 7 bases are a match to TRBD2. The trim removed 4 bases at V and 2 bases at J, leaving 7 bases unmatched. The CDR3 has 16 residues. The V gene's germline CDR1 is ENHRY and CDR2 SYGVKD. CDR3 amino acids: CAISVPGLRNTGELFF. The DNA for the CDR3 is TGTGCCATCAGTGTACCGGGACTACGAAACACCGGGGAGCTGTTTTTT.

J is TRBJ2-7 and V is TRBV7-3; TRBD2 matches 11 bases. Germline V gene data show CDR1 as SGHTA and CDR2 as FQGTGA. Trimming cost V 3 bases and J 2 bases; bases outside gene matches: 3. The CDR3 has 15 amino acids. The CDR3 region has the DNA TGTGCCAGCAGCTTTACTAGCGGGGGTACCTACGAGCAGTACTTC. It codes for CASSFTSGGTYEQYF. Filled out from reference TRBV7-3 and TRBJ2-7, the complete variable domain reads GAGVSQTPSNKVTEKGKYVELRCDPISGHTALYWYRQSLGQGPEFLIYFQGTGAADDSGLPNDRFFAVRPEGSVSTLKIQRTERGDSAVYLCASSFTSGGTYEQYFGPGTRLTVT.

The chain joins TRBV5-1 to TRBJ1-1; 7 bases match TRBD1. CDR1 is SGHRS, CDR2 YFSETQ, per germline. The CDR3 is made up of 14 amino acids. Trimming removed 6 bases from V and 1 base from J; junction bases left unmatched: 6. The CDR3 nucleotides are TGCGCCAGCACGCCCGGGACAGCGAACACTGAAGCTTTCTTT. Protein product: CASTPGTANTEAFF. Together with reference TRBV5-1 and TRBJ1-1, the CDR3 gives the full variable domain: KAGVTQTPRYLIKTRGQQVTLSCSPISGHRSVSWYQQTPGQGLQFLFEYFSETQRNKGNFPGRFSGRQFSNSRSEMNVSTLELGDSALYLCASTPGTANTEAFFGQGTRLTVV.

The chain links TRBV4-1 to TRBJ1-2; 7 positions match TRBD1. CDR3 length: 14 amino acids. CDR1 MGHRA and CDR2 YSYEKL come from the germline V gene. Trimming cost V 3 bases and J 1 base; bases outside gene matches: 2. CDR3 in DNA: TGCGCCAGCAGCCATACAGGGGTTAACTATGGCTACACCTTC. Protein sequence: CASSHTGVNYGYTF.

This chain links TRBV4-1 with TRBJ1-1, with a possible D match to TRBD1 (5 bases). Trimming took off 1 base at V and 0 bases at J, with 12 bases between the two ends. The CDR3 extends over 16 amino acids. The germline gives CDR1 MGHRA, CDR2 YSYEKL. In DNA form, the CDR3 reads TGCGCCAGCAGCCAAGTTGGGACTCTCATGAACACTGAAGCTTTCTTT. It encodes CASSQVGTLMNTEAFF.

The V call is TRBV11-2, the J call TRBJ1-2; 7 nucleotides agree with TRBD1. The V gene's germline CDR1 is SGHAT and CDR2 FQNNGV. CDR3 length: 16 amino acids. V shed 2 bases, J shed 7 bases, and the junction held 13 bases outside the gene matches. The CDR3 region is CASSLSRGAPKLGYTF. CDR3 in DNA: TGTGCCAGCAGCTTATCCAGGGGGGCCCCAAAGCTTGGCTACACCTTC.